This T cell receptor (beta chain) comes out of a study of shared clonotypes between healthy human individuals. As defined, naive CD8 cells were CD45RO-negative and positively selected for CCR7, with terminally differentiated effector memory CD45RA+ cells excluded. Once extracted for a subset, genomic DNA was divided evenly among several immunoSEQ plates. Per the original data handling: With immunoSEQ giving junction-only sequences and no quality scores, filtering differed. Data came from immunoSEQ multiplex PCR; TCRdb stores just in-frame clones and leaves some out. D and trimming come from the DNA, and the V and J calls and clone size come from that table. The sample contains 1.5 million to 2.5 million clones, less than 95% of which appear only once. Sequencing was done on a sample of naive CD8+ T cells sorted from blood. The source is a man younger than 30 in good health.

The CDR3 nucleotides read TGTGCCAGCAGGCGACTAGCGGGGGGCTACAATGAGCAGTTCTTC. This gives the protein CASRRLAGGYNEQFF. V is TRBV2 and J is TRBJ2-1, with 13 nucleotides matching TRBD2. Trimming took 6 bases from V and 3 from J; bases not matched to a gene: 2. The germline gives CDR1 SNHLY, CDR2 FYNNEI. The CDR3 extends over 15 amino acids.